The clone carrying this TCR beta chain was seen at least ten times. The antigen is not known. This specimen comes from a study of T cell repertoires in cytomegalovirus infection. Across the whole study: It was the public TCR beta signatures that indicated both CMV infection and matching HLA type.

TCRdb reprocessed the reads with MiXCR, giving one entry per CDR3 protein. The sample has around 130,000 distinct CDR3 sequences; about 10% are singletons. Study results and limitations: CMV carriers with the relevant HLA were identified by cumulative public TCR beta family frequency. In two of eight donors, the top clonotype was HLA-C-restricted CMV-specific.

Germline CDR1 LNHDA, CDR2 SQIVND (reference sequence). This CDR3 has 13 amino acids. Trimming shortened V by 7 bases and J by 8 bases, and 17 bases separated the two germline ends. Sequencing was performed on PBMCs. This chain uses TRBV19 with TRBJ1-2; D is unclear. The sequence was obtained from a human donor in good health (CMV status not recorded). Some clones in this sample may be carry-over from other donors' samples. The chain's CDR3 is CASTPTGVQGYTF. Written as DNA, the CDR3 is TGTGCCAGTACCCCCACCGGGGTGCAGGGCTACACCTTC.